Sequencing of this T cell receptor (beta chain) was carried out in a study of CD8+CD57+ T cells in acquired aplastic anemia. Background on the study: Sorted CD4+ and CD8+ cell DNA averaged about 3.5 ug.

Sequencing involved patients with CD8+CD57+ cell expansion previously shown by flow cytometry. As a group, the patients uniformly had severe acquired aplastic anemia. Genomic DNA provided the template from which TCR beta VDJ and CDR3 profiles were obtained. TCRdb reanalysed the reads using MiXCR and keeps one entry per CDR3 protein. This table has 150,000 to 200,000 distinct CDR3 sequences, 45% to 60% appearing once. The CDR3 is made up of 15 amino acids. V was cut by 0 bases and J by 6 bases, with 16 bases left in between. Germline CDR1 reads SGHRS; CDR2 reads YFSETQ. Sequenced material: sorted CD4+, CD8+, or CD8+CD57+ T cells (not recorded which) from PBMCs. The receptor's source is a human donor with aplastic anemia. The gene calls are TRBV5-1 and TRBJ2-7; D gene ambiguous. CDR3 bases: TGCGCCAGCAGCTTGGTAGCCGAAAGTCCATCCGAGCAGTACTTC. Translated, it gives CASSLVAESPSEQYF.